This T cell receptor (beta chain) came from a study of blood T cell repertoires in COVID-19. About the research overall: Samples taken during acute and convalescent COVID-19 were collected in the United States, Italy and Spain. PBMCs, B-cell-depleted T cells, or T cells were the source of the cDNA or gDNA that made up the material.

TCRdb's copy holds only in-frame clones and misses some; the assay was immunoSEQ multiplex PCR. The repertoire includes fewer than 300,000 clones, about nine tenths of them detected once, and 1% to 1.3% sits in the top ten. Trimming removed 10 bases from V and 8 bases from J, with 15 bases in between. Germline V lookup: CDR1 SNHLY, CDR2 FYNNEI. The CDR3 extends over 12 amino acids. What was sequenced was PBMCs or T cells enriched from blood (not recorded which). This sequence joins TRBV2 and TRBJ2-1; a possible D gene is TRBD1 (6 bases). The TCR was taken from a woman in her twenties or thirties who had recovered from COVID-19. DNA for the CDR3: TGTGCCACCCAGACAGGAGTCTATGAGCAGTTCTTC. Translated, it gives CATQTGVYEQFF. Complete variable domain (other parts from reference TRBV2 and TRBJ2-1): EPEVTQTPSHQVTQMGQEVILRCVPISNHLYFYWYRQILGQKVEFLVSFYNNEISEKSEIFDDQFSVERPDGSNFTLKIRSTKLEDSAMYFCATQTGVYEQFFGPGTRLTVL.